This T cell receptor (beta chain) was captured by sequencing in a study of blood T cells in healthy people across ages. Study-wide findings and caveats: One million T cells yielded diversity estimates that were considered underestimates.

A word on this clonotype: Its antigen is currently unknown.

The V gene lost 5 bases and the J gene lost 0 bases, with 14 bases spanning the gap. The CDR3 length is 16 residues. Alongside a J-beta primer mix, a sample-barcoded 5' primer served in a second PCR lasting roughly 6 to 11 cycles. CDR3-containing paired-end reads numbering at least 2.5 million came from each sample. MiXCR was run by TCRdb on the 5' RACE reads, yielding one entry per CDR3 protein. Of about 1.5 million distinct CDR3 sequences listed, 40% to 45% are singletons. Staff drew ten milliliters of peripheral blood from each donor. Sequencing was carried out using blood. The chain recombines TRBV12-3 or TRBV12-4 with TRBJ1-5; D possibly corresponds to TRBD1 (5 bases). This TCR derives from a woman between 18 and 30 years old in good health. The CDR3 DNA sequence: TGTGCCAGCAGTCCGAAAGGGGTATATAGCAATCAGCCCCAGCATTTT. This sequence encodes CASSPKGVYSNQPQHF.